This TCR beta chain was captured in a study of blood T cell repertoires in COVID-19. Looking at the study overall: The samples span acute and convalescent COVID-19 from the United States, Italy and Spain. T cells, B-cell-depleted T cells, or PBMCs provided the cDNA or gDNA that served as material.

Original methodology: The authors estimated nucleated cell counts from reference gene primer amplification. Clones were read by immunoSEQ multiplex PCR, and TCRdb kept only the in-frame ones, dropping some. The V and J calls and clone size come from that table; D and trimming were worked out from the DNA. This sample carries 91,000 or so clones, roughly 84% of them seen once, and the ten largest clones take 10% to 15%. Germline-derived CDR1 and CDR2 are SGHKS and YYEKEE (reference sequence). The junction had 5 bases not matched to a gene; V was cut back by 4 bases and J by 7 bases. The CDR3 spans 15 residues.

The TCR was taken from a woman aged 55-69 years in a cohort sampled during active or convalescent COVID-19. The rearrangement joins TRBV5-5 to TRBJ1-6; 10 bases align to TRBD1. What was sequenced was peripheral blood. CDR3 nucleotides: TGTGCCAGCAGCAGCGGGACAGGGGAGAATTCACCCCTCCACTTT. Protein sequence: CASSSGTGENSPLHF.